Listed below are T cell receptor beta chains from one sample, sequenced in a study of blood T cell repertoires in COVID-19. The repertoire was sequenced with immunoSEQ multiplex PCR; TCRdb's copy has only in-frame clones and lacks some. The repertoire holds roughly 130,000 clones, with about four fifths as singletons. Sample: PBMCs or T cells enriched from blood (not recorded which). These TCRs come from a woman aged 45-59 years with acute COVID-19. Both conserved end residues are part of each CDR3.

TRBV7-2 CASSQSRSASATRTQYF
TRBV4-3 CASSRSEAANEEQYF
TRBV5-5 CASSSGFLSGLMSYEQYF
TRBV7-7 CARGRSGGQGNTEAFF
TRBV5-6 CASSLGAGVLIYEQYF
TRBV6-1 CASSEGTIVSGELFF
TRBV19 CASSNPGQKNIQYF
TRBV15 CATSRGGGTNYGYTF
TRBV30 CAWSDTPGTVQFF
TRBV18 CASSPGTSGGRDTQYF
TRBV19 CASSITGGRRSTDTQYF
TRBV7-3 CASSLIGGGSYMNTEAFF
TRBV4-2 CASSPGFGEETQYF
TRBV5-1 CASRGTSETYEQYF
TRBV3-1/TRBV3-2 CASSHPQGGNTIYF
TRBV5-4 CASSTRLAGDLDEQFF
TRBV27 CASSPNPGHPWPQHF
TRBV5-1 CASMLWTGGDTQYF
TRBV11-3 CASNLDSQGHNEQFF
TRBV24-1 CATSGAYEQYF
TRBV7-9 CASMWGGSYEQYF
TRBV12-5 CASGSEGRGAEQYF
TRBV7-9 CASSQGLLGTDTQYF
TRBV3-1/TRBV3-2 CASSPHVYWSGLLSYEQYF
TRBV21-1 CASSKATGLGGNTIYF
TRBV9 CASSVSSGRAGREQYF
TRBV6-1 CASSDLSFSYNSPLHF
TRBV6-2/TRBV6-3 CASSPSDRGGNQPQHF
TRBV19 CASTASDLDSPLHF
TRBV2 CASSGQVSNYGYTF
TRBV3-1/TRBV3-2 CASSPAGFSQPQHF
TRBV13 CASSLRGSGSGEQYF
TRBV4-1 CASSQPNTEAFF
TRBV28 CASSQPPPQVINQPQHF
TRBV7-9 CASSLVAGWETQYF
TRBV7-6 CASSPRAGEKNTGELFF
TRBV27 CASSSYLGGEQYF
TRBV10-3 CAISSPGSYNEQFF
TRBV19 CASSMYSGSNEQFF
TRBV4-1 CASSPGQGLEQYF
TRBV19 CASSIRDFEPEAFF
TRBV9 CASSEGGGGADSNQPQHF
TRBV11-3 CASSISSGESTDTQYF
TRBV11-2 CASTETGAGANVLTF
TRBV2 CASSPQAGLAGEADTQYF
TRBV9 CASSGPGTRHADTQYF
TRBV7-9 CVRESGNEQFF
TRBV2 CASKSWGQEMFF
TRBV5-5 CASSLGLDYTDTQYF
TRBV27 CASRQGGTEAFF
TRBV9 CASSPGQALNTEAFF
TRBV6-6 CASSPDSGAGTGELFF
TRBV3-1/TRBV3-2 CASSPISGLQETQYF
TRBV3-1/TRBV3-2 CASSFGTGGFGNQPQHF
TRBV5-1 CASSSSPGTGGDEQFF
TRBV28 CASSIYRGNTEAFF
TRBV18 CASSQQGKENTYEQYF
TRBV9 CASSVVTGGVTEAFF
TRBV30 CAGWDRGFSGELFF